This T cell receptor beta chain appears in the sequencing data of a study of cytomegalovirus exposure and HLA in healthy donors. Overall study: Researchers found that roughly 81% of a few hundred genotyped donors fell within the Caucasian-associated ancestry cluster. Study-level findings and limits: In a later analysis, compared with equally common non-associated chains, HLA-associated beta chains were more expanded. Sequencing likely generated an artifact that appeared as a cluster of highly shared sequence variants.

The PCR was carried out with 60 Vbeta primers and 13 Jbeta primers. TCRdb's table, derived via immunoSEQ multiplex PCR, lists solely in-frame clones and lacks some. The data show 100,000 to 150,000 clones, more than 65% seen once. The sample holds one count of this clone. The antigen is undetermined. The germline V gene has CDR1 ENHRY and CDR2 SYGVKD. This CDR3 has 11 residues. The ends lost 6 bases at V and 11 bases at J; junction bases unmatched: 6. The donors gave bone marrow, and they were healthy. The rearrangement joins TRBV10-3 to TRBJ2-7; 8 bases fit TRBD1. The specimen sequenced was PBMCs. This clonotype originated in a male donor in good health and CMV-seropositive. CDR3 protein: CAISGTGGKYF. The CDR3 DNA sequence: TGTGCCATCAGCGGGACAGGAGGGAAGTACTTC.